This note documents a single T cell receptor beta chain sequence. Its antigen is undetermined. The CDR3 loop spans 14 amino acids. The germline V gene encodes CDR1 MGHRA and CDR2 YSYEKL. Trimming at V came to 6 bases and at J to 4 bases, leaving 6 bases not matched to a gene. Clones were sequenced by immunoSEQ multiplex PCR, and TCRdb holds only the in-frame ones, with some missing. Of about 150,000 clones in the sample, 88% were seen once. The sample is drawn from a study of T cell responses to AZD1222 COVID-19 vaccine. Overall study: Researchers grouped second doses given at about 4 or about 12 weeks into one pool. Notes on the study in general: The sample set comprised mostly white British donors with more females, and clonal diversity was possibly underestimated. Spike-specific TCRs gained breadth and depth after people received two AZD1222 doses.

This TCR was sampled from an adult in good health. Specimen: peripheral blood, collected on day 0 of AZD1222 vaccination. This rearrangement joins TRBV4-1 to TRBJ2-7, with 10 positions matching TRBD1. Here the CDR3 reads CASRPGQGRYEQYF. CDR3 sequence (DNA): TGCGCCAGCAGGCCGGGACAGGGGAGATACGAGCAGTACTTC.